Reported below is one T cell receptor (beta chain). Its antigen is unidentified. The repertoire was sequenced with immunoSEQ multiplex PCR; TCRdb's copy has only in-frame clones and lacks some. The top ten hold about an eighth of the sample, which has several thousand clones, 88% seen once. The V gene lost 4 bases and the J gene lost 3 bases, with 12 bases spanning the gap. The CDR3 is made up of 15 amino acids. Germline-derived CDR1 and CDR2 are SNHLY and FYNNEI. This entry is derived from a study of stem cell transplantation in POMP-related autoinflammatory disease. Turning to the study itself: DNA chimerism showed 100% graft donor engraftment of neutrophils and platelets through one year. Overall study results and limits: In PRAID patients, the number of distinct TRB V-J gene pairings was restricted.

The specimen comprised CD8+ T cells from PBMCs, sampled after stem cell transplantation. This chain links TRBV2 with TRBJ2-2, with D unclear. This sequence was found in a human patient with POMP-related autoinflammation and immune dysregulation (PRAID). Some T cells may have come from the graft donor. CDR3 sequence: CASSGSRIYTGELFF. Here the CDR3 DNA reads TGTGCCAGCAGTGGATCTAGGATTTACACCGGGGAGCTGTTTTTT.